A selection of T cell receptor beta chains follows, all from one sample in a study of blood T cell repertoires in COVID-19. The table came from immunoSEQ multiplex PCR; TCRdb's copy has only in-frame clones and leaves some out. The table records about 170,000 clones, 90% to 95% of them present only once. Sequenced input: peripheral blood. These receptors all come from a man aged 45-60 years with acute or convalescent COVID-19. Both conserved end residues are part of each CDR3. The order of the fields is D gene, clone size, V gene, J gene, CDR3 DNA, CDR3 protein. A D gene is named only where the DNA matches it firmly. The size field is filled for only some rows; it gives once, few, many or a size class.

NA,NA,TRBV28,TRBJ1-2,TGTGCCAGCAGTTTATGGGGCACCTCTAACTATGGCTACACCTTC,CASSLWGTSNYGYTF
NA,NA,TRBV18,TRBJ1-3,TGTGCCAGCTCACCCGGGAGCTCTGGAAACACCATATATTTT,CASSPGSSGNTIYF
TRBD2,NA,TRBV13,TRBJ2-5,TGTGCCAGCAGCTTAGGGCTGGGACTAGCAGGGGAGACCCAGTACTTC,CASSLGLGLAGETQYF
NA,NA,TRBV19,TRBJ1-2,TGTGCCAGTAGTATCACAGCCCTCTATGGCTACACCTTC,CASSITALYGYTF
NA,NA,TRBV6-6,TRBJ2-2,TGTGCCAGCGGACCCAGGGGTACCGGGGAGCTGTTTTTT,CASGPRGTGELFF
TRBD1,NA,TRBV5-1,TRBJ1-4,TGCGCCAGCAGCCCCGGGACAGGGGGGGAAAAACTGTTTTTT,CASSPGTGGEKLFF
NA,NA,TRBV6-5,TRBJ2-6,TGTGCCAGCATGGGGCCACACTCTGGGGCCAACGTCCTGACTTTC,CASMGPHSGANVLTF
NA,NA,TRBV18,TRBJ1-1,TGTGCCAGCTCAACTGTCCTGAACACTGAAGCTTTCTTT,CASSTVLNTEAFF
TRBD2,NA,TRBV5-1,TRBJ2-3,TGCGCCAGCAGCTTGAGGACTAGCGGAGGCCCAGATACGCAGTATTTT,CASSLRTSGGPDTQYF
TRBD1,NA,TRBV2,TRBJ1-6,TGTGCCAGCAGTGTCAGGGGGACTTCACCCCTCCACTTT,CASSVRGTSPLHF
NA,NA,TRBV4-2,TRBJ1-5,TGTGCCAGCAGCCAAGACCCCACCCGCCCCGGTCAGCCCCAGCATTTT,CASSQDPTRPGQPQHF
NA,NA,TRBV28,TRBJ1-1,TGTGCCAGCAGTTGGAACAGATGGAACACTGAAGCTTTCTTT,CASSWNRWNTEAFF
NA,once,TRBV6-4,TRBJ2-1,TGTGCCAGCAGTGACGGGAACAGGTACAATGAGCAGTTCTTC,CASSDGNRYNEQFF
NA,NA,TRBV28,TRBJ2-2,TGTGCCAGCTGCGGCGGGCGGTCCAACACCGGGGAGCTGTTTTTT,CASCGGRSNTGELFF
TRBD1,NA,TRBV30,TRBJ1-6,TGTGCCTGGAGTGTCACAGGGGGTTCACCCCTCCACTTT,CAWSVTGGSPLHF
NA,NA,TRBV13,TRBJ1-2,TGTGCCAGCAGCTCGAGGGGGAACGGCTACACCTTC,CASSSRGNGYTF
NA,NA,TRBV28,TRBJ1-6,TGTGCCAGCAGTCGCGGGGGGAGCTCCTATAATTCACCCCTCCACTTT,CASSRGGSSYNSPLHF
NA,NA,TRBV10-3,TRBJ1-4,TGTGCCATCAGTGAGTTACAGGGTATTTCGTCAACTAATGAAAAACTGTTTTTT,CAISELQGISSTNEKLFF